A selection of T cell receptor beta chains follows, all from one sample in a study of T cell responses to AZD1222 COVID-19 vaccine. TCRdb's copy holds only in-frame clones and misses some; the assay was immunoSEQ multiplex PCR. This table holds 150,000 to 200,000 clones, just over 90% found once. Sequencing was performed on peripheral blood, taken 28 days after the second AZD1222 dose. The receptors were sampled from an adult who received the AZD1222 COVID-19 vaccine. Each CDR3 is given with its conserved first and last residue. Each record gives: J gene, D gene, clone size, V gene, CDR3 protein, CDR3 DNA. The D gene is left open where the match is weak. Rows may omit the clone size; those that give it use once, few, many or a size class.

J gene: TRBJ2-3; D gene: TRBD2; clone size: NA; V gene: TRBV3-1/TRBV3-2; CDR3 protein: CASSQVVFAGGLGDTQYF; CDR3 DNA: TGTGCCAGCAGCCAAGTTGTTTTCGCGGGGGGGCTTGGAGATACGCAGTATTTT
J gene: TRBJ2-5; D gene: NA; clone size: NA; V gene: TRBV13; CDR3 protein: CASSPFKGPQETQYF; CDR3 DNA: TGTGCCAGCAGCCCATTCAAAGGGCCCCAAGAGACCCAGTACTTC
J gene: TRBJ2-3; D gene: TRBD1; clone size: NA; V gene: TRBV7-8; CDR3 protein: CASSSSGGFSPDTQYF; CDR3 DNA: TGTGCCAGCAGCTCTTCAGGGGGCTTTTCACCAGATACGCAGTATTTT
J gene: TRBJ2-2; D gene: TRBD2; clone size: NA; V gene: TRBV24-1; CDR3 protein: CATSVMRGDDCANTGELFF; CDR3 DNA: TGTGCCACCAGTGTAATGCGGGGGGACGACTGTGCGAACACCGGGGAGCTGTTTTTT
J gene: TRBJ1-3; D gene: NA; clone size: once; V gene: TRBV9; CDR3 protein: CASSGFAQASSGNTIYF; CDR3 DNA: TGTGCCAGCAGCGGTTTTGCGCAGGCCAGCTCTGGAAACACCATATATTTT
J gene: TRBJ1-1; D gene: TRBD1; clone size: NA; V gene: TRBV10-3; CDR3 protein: CAISESGTTGGTEAFF; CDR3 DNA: TGTGCCATCAGTGAGTCGGGAACTACAGGGGGCACTGAAGCTTTCTTT
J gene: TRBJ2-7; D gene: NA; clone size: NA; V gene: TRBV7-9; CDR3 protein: CASSLGNGLYEQYF; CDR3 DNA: TGTGCCAGCAGCTTAGGGAATGGACTCTACGAGCAGTACTTC
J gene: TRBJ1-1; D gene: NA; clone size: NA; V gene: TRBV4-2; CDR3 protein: CASSPGHSNTEAFF; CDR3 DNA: TGTGCCAGCAGCCCAGGACACTCCAACACTGAAGCTTTCTTT
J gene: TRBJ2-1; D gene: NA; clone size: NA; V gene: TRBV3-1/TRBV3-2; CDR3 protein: CASSQSLPLRGEQFF; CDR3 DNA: TGTGCCAGCAGCCAAAGCCTCCCCCTGAGGGGTGAGCAGTTCTTC
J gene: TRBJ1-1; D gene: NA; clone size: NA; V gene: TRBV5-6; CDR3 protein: CASSLGPTGTEAFF; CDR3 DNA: TGTGCCAGCAGCTTGGGACCAACGGGCACTGAAGCTTTCTTT
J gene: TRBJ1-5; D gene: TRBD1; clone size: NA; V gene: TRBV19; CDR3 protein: CASSSGTGVGQPQHF; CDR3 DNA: TGTGCCAGTAGTTCCGGGACAGGGGTGGGTCAGCCCCAGCATTTT
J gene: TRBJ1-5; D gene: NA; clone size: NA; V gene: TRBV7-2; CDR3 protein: CASSLEGFPWNQPQHF; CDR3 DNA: TGTGCCAGCAGCTTAGAGGGTTTCCCTTGGAATCAGCCCCAGCATTTT
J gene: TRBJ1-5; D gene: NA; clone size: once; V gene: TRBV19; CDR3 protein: CASSIRTRQPQHF; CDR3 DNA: TGTGCCAGTAGTATTCGGACGCGGCAGCCCCAGCATTTT
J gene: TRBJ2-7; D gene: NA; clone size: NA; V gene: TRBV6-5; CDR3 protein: CASSYSVGALYEQYF; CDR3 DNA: TGTGCCAGCAGTTACTCGGTTGGGGCACTCTACGAGCAGTACTTC
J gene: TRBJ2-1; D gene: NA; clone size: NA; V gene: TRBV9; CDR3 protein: CASSATYNEQFF; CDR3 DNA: TGTGCCAGCAGCGCCACTTACAATGAGCAGTTCTTC
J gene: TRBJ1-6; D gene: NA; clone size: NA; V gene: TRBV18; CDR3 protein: CASSTAEGGVDSPLHF; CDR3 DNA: TGTGCCAGCTCCACGGCGGAGGGGGGAGTGGATTCACCCCTCCACTTT
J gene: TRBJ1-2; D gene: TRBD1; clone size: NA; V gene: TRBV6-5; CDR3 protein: CASREIWTGDYGYTF; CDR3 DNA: TGTGCCAGCAGGGAGATCTGGACAGGGGACTATGGCTACACCTTC
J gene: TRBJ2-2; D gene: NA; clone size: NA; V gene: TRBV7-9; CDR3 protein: CASSLRGGLKTGELFF; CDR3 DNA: TGTGCCAGCAGCTTGCGAGGCGGTCTGAAGACCGGGGAGCTGTTTTTT
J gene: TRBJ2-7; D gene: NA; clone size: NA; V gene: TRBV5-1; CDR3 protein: CASSLVLQGDEQYF; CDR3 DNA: TGCGCCAGCAGCTTGGTCTTACAGGGCGACGAGCAGTACTTC
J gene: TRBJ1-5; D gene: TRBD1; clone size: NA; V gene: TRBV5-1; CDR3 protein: CASSRDRDQPQHF; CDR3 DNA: TGCGCCAGCAGCCGGGACAGGGATCAGCCCCAGCATTTT
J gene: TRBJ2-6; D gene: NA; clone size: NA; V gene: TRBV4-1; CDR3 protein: CASTQSPGANVLTF; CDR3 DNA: TGCGCCAGCACCCAGTCTCCCGGGGCCAACGTCCTGACTTTC
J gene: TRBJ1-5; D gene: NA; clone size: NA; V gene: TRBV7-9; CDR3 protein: CASSLGLEPQHF; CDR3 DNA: TGTGCCAGCAGCTTAGGACTTGAGCCCCAGCATTTT
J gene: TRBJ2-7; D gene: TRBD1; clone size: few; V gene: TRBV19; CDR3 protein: CASSMVSSDREYEQYF; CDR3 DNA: TGTGCCAGTAGTATGGTCAGTTCCGACAGGGAATACGAGCAGTACTTC
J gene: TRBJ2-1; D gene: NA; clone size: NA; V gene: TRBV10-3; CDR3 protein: CAISLFSGDGNEQFF; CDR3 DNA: TGTGCCATCAGTCTTTTTTCGGGCGACGGGAATGAGCAGTTCTTC
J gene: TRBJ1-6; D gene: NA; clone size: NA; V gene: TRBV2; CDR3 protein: CASSVAPGSYNSPLHF; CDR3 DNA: TGTGCCAGCAGTGTTGCCCCGGGATCCTATAATTCACCCCTCCACTTT
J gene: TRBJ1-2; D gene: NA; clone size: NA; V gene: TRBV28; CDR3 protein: CASSTMSDGYTF; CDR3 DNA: TGTGCCAGCAGCACTATGAGCGATGGCTACACCTTC
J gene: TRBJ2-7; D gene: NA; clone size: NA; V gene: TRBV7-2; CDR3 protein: CASSSLGPSYEQYF; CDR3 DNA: TGTGCCAGCAGCTCCTTGGGGCCGTCTTACGAGCAGTACTTC
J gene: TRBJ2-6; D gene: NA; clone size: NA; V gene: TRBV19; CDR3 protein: CASSIPVSGANVLTF; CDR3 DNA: TGTGCCAGTAGTATACCGGTCTCTGGGGCCAACGTCCTGACTTTC
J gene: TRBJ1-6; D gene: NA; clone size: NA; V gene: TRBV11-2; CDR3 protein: CASSSLNSPLHF; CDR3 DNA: TGTGCCAGCAGCTCGTTAAATTCACCCCTCCACTTT
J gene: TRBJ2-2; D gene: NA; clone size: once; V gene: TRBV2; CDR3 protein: CASSPAPGTTGELFF; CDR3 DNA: TGTGCCAGCAGCCCCGCCCCCGGAACCACCGGGGAGCTGTTTTTT
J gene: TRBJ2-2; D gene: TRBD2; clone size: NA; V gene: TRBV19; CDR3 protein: CASRGRTSLNTGELFF; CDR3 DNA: TGTGCCAGTAGGGGGCGGACTAGCCTGAACACCGGGGAGCTGTTTTTT
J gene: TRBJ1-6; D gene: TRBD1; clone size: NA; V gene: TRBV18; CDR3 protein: CASSPNTGVDSPLHF; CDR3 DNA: TGTGCCAGCTCACCAAACACAGGGGTTGATTCACCCCTCCACTTT
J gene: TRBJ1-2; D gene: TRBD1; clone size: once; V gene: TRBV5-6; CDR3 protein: CASSEPTGANYGYTF; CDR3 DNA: TGTGCCAGCAGCGAACCGACAGGGGCTAACTATGGCTACACCTTC
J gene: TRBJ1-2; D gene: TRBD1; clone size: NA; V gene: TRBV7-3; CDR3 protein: CASSMTGDDGYTF; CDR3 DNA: TGTGCCAGCAGCATGACAGGGGATGATGGCTACACCTTC
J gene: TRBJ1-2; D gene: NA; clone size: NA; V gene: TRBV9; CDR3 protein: CASSPSLGRGYTF; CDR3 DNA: TGTGCCAGCAGCCCCTCTTTAGGACGGGGCTACACCTTC
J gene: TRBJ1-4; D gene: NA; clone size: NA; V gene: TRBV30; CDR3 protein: CAWSRGTDEKLFF; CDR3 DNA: TGTGCCTGGAGTAGGGGAACAGATGAAAAACTGTTTTTT
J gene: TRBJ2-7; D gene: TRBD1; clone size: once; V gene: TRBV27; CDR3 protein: CANRGLCAESDDSAQYF; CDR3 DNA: TGTGCCAACAGGGGCCTTTGTGCCGAAAGCGACGATAGTGCGCAGTACTTC
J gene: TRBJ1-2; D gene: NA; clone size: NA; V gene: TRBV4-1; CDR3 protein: CASSQEGRAVDGYTF; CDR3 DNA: TGCGCCAGCAGCCAAGAGGGCAGGGCGGTGGATGGCTACACCTTC
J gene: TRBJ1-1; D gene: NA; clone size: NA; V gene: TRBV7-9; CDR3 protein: CASSTVDTRVGEAFF; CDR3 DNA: TGTGCCAGCAGCACAGTGGACACCAGGGTGGGAGAAGCTTTCTTT
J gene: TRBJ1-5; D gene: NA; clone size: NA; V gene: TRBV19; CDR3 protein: CATSIGTSNQPQHF; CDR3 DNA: TGTGCCACCTCTATTGGGACGAGCAATCAGCCCCAGCATTTT
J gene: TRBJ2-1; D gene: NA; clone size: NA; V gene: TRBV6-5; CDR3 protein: CASRPLDSNNEQFF; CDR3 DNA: TGTGCCAGCAGACCGCTGGACAGTAACAATGAGCAGTTCTTC
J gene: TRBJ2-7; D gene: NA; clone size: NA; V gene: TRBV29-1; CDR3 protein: CSVETRVGEQYF; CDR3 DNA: TGCAGCGTTGAAACCAGGGTAGGCGAGCAGTACTTC
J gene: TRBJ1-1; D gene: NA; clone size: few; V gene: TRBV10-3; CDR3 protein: CAISESVGKNTEAFF; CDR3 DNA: TGTGCCATCAGTGAGTCGGTAGGAAAGAACACTGAAGCTTTCTTT
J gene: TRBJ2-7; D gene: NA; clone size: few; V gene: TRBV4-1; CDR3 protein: CASSPSPGNGAYEQYF; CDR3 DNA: TGCGCCAGCAGCCCTTCCCCGGGGAATGGAGCCTACGAGCAGTACTTC
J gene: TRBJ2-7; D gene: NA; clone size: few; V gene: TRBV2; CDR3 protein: CASGVFSYEQYF; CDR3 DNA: TGTGCCAGCGGGGTCTTTTCCTACGAGCAGTACTTC